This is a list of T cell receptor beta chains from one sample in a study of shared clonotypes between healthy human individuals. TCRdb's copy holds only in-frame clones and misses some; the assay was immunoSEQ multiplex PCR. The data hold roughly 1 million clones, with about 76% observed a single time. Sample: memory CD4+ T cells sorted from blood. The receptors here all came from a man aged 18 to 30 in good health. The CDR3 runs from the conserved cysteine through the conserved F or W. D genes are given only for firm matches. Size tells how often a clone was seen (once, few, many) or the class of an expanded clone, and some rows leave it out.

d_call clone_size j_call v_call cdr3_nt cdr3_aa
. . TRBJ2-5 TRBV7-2 TGTGCCAGCAGCTTCGGGCAGACCCAGTACTTC CASSFGQTQYF
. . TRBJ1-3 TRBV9 TGTGCCAGCACCAAGGGATCCCTCTCTGGAAACACCATATATTTT CASTKGSLSGNTIYF
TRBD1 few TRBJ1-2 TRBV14 TGTGCCAGCAGCCACACAGGGGGACCCTACACCTTC CASSHTGGPYTF
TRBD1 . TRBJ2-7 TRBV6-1 TGTGCCAGCAGATTAGGACAGGGGAACGAGCAGTACTTC CASRLGQGNEQYF
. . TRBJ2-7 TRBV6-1 TGTGCCAGCAGTGAAGCGCCTAAAGTAGAGCAGTACTTC CASSEAPKVEQYF
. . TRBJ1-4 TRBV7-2 TGTGCCAGCAGCTTACGTCGGCAGGGGAGTGAAAAACTGTTTTTT CASSLRRQGSEKLFF
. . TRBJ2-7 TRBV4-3 TGCGCCAGCAGCCTGCAACGGGACTCCTACGAGCAGTACTTC CASSLQRDSYEQYF
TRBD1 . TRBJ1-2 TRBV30 TGTGCCTGGAGTATGACAGGGGGCGGGTTTGGCTACACCTTC CAWSMTGGGFGYTF
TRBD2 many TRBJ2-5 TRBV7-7 TGTGCTAGCAGCTTTTCTAGCGGGTTCCAAGAGACCCAGTACTTC CASSFSSGFQETQYF
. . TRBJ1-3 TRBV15 TGTGCCACCAGCACCGGGGCTTACTCTGGAAACACCATATATTTT CATSTGAYSGNTIYF
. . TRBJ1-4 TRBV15 TGTGCCACCAGCAGAGGGATGCTGGGGATAACTAATGAAAAACTGTTTTTT CATSRGMLGITNEKLFF
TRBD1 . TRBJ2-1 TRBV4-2 TGTGCCAGCAGCCGGCTCGGACAGGAAGGCAATGAGCAGTTCTTC CASSRLGQEGNEQFF
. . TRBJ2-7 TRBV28 TGTGCCAGCAGTTTACGGATGTACGAGCAGTACTTC CASSLRMYEQYF
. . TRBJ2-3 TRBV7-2 TGTGCCAGCAGCTTAGCGGGACGAGATACGCAGTATTTT CASSLAGRDTQYF
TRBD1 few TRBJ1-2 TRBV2 TGTGCCAGCAGGGGACAGGGAGGGTATGGCTACACCTTC CASRGQGGYGYTF
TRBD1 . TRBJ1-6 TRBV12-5 TGTGCTAGTGACTCGGGACAGTATAATTCACCCCTCCACTTT CASDSGQYNSPLHF
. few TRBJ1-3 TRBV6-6 TGTGCCAGCAGTTACTCGATAGGGAGCTCTGGAAACACCATATATTTT CASSYSIGSSGNTIYF
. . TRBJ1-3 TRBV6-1 TGTGCCAGCAGTGAAGCCCTGGGATCTGGAAACACCATATATTTT CASSEALGSGNTIYF
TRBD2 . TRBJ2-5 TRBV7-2 TGTGCCAGCAGCTTGGCGGGGGGGCCATTGGAGACCCAGTACTTC CASSLAGGPLETQYF
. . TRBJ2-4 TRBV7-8 TGTGCCAGCAGCCCCCGGGAAGAAAAAAACATTCAGTACTTC CASSPREEKNIQYF
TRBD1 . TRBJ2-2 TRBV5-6 TGTGCCAGCAGCCGACAGGGGTCGAAATCCGGGGAGCTGTTTTTT CASSRQGSKSGELFF
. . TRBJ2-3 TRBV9 TGTGCCAGCAGCGTAATAGGGGATACGCAGTATTTT CASSVIGDTQYF
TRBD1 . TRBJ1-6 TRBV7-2 TGTGCCAGCAGCATAAGGGGACAGGGGGTGAATTCACCCCTCCACTTT CASSIRGQGVNSPLHF
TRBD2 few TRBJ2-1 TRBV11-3 TGTGCCAGCAGCCTACTAGCGGCATCCTACAATGAGCAGTTCTTC CASSLLAASYNEQFF
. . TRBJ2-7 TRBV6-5 TGTGCCAGCAGTAACCTCGGGGCATTCTACGAGCAGTACTTC CASSNLGAFYEQYF
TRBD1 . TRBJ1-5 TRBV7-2 TGTGCCAGCAGCTTAGTAGGTAGGGGGCGCCTGCTGCAGCCCCAGCATTTT CASSLVGRGRLLQPQHF
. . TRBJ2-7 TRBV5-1 TGCGCCAGCAGCTTTGGAGGCGTCGACTCCTACGAGCAGTACTTC CASSFGGVDSYEQYF
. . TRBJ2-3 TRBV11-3 TGTGCCAGCAGCTTAGATACAGGGAAGGGAGATACGCAGTATTTT CASSLDTGKGDTQYF
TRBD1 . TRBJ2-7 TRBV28 TGTGCCAGCAGACAGGGGGCCGGGAAGGAGCAGTACTTC CASRQGAGKEQYF
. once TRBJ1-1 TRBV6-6 TGTGCCAGCAGTTCACCGGACAGAGAGAACACTGAAGCTTTCTTT CASSSPDRENTEAFF
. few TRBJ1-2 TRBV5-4 TGTGCCAGCAGCTGGGGGGTCGGGGAAGTTGGCTACACCTTC CASSWGVGEVGYTF
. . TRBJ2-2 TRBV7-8 TGTGCCAGCGCAGCAGGACCTAACACCGGGGAGCTGTTTTTT CASAAGPNTGELFF
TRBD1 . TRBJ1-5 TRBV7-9 TGTGCCAGCAGCCCTACAGGGGGCCGCAATCAGCCCCAGCATTTT CASSPTGGRNQPQHF
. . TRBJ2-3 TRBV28 TGTGCCAGCACAGGGAGACCCACAGATACGCAGTATTTT CASTGRPTDTQYF
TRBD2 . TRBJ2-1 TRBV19 TGTGCCAGTAGTACGTTGACTAGCTCCAATGAGCAGTTCTTC CASSTLTSSNEQFF
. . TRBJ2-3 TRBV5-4 TGTGCCAGCAGCAAGACTAGGGCGGAGTTCACAGATACGCAGTATTTT CASSKTRAEFTDTQYF
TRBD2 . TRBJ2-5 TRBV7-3 TGTGCCAGCAGCTCCCGACTAGCGGGGGGGCAAGAGACCCAGTACTTC CASSSRLAGGQETQYF
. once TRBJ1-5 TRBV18 TGTGCCAGCTCACCTACTGGGGCAACAGGGAGAGGCAATCAGCCCCAGCATTTT CASSPTGATGRGNQPQHF
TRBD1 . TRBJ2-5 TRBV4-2 TGTGCCAGCAGCCAAGGACAGGGAGCGGAGACCCAGTACTTC CASSQGQGAETQYF
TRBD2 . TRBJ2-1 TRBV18 TGTGCCAGCTCACCTGCGCTAGCGGGTTACAATGAGCAGTTCTTC CASSPALAGYNEQFF
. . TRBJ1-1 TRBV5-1 TGCGCCAGCAGGATGGGACCATGGGGCACTGAAGCTTTCTTT CASRMGPWGTEAFF
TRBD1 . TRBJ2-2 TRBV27 TGTGCCAGTAGGACAGGGGGCCCCGGGGAGCTGTTTTTT CASRTGGPGELFF
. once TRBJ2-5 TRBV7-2 TGTGCCAGCAGCTTAGTGGCTACTGCCATCCAAGAGACCCAGTACTTC CASSLVATAIQETQYF